Listed here are 14 T cell receptor beta chains from one sample, sequenced in a study of T-cell reconstitution after alpha-beta-depleted transplantation in children (dated by TCRdb to between 2015 and 2016). Library creation used PCR. The sequencer listed for this sample is Illumina HiSeq 2500. To normalize quantification of the TCRbeta repertoire, the TCR libraries were built with molecular barcoding that relied on unique molecular identifiers. The public reads were run again by TCRdb, first through fastp at Q25 and then through MiXCR, and only productive beta chains were kept. Every CDR3 protein is listed once, alongside the most common genes and DNA of its rows. The sample data list some 490,000 distinct CDR3 sequences, and 12% of these were observed just once. The biggest ten clones account for approximately 5.4% of the sample. The sequenced sample was PBMCs from the stem cell graft donor, obtained from the stem cell graft. These receptors came from a human donor who donated a stem cell graft to a child with combined immunodeficiency.

This clonotype was counted a few times. The chain joins TRBV20-1 to TRBJ2-4; D possibly matches TRBD1 or TRBD2 (5 bases each). Between the trimmed V and J ends, which lost 0 bases and 0 bases, there was a span of 9 bases. The CDR3 is 15 amino acids. CDR1 and CDR2 (germline): DFQATT, SNEGSKA (reference sequence). In DNA form, the CDR3 reads TGCAGTGCTAGAGATGGGGACCTAGCCAAAAACATTCAGTACTTC. Its translation: CSARDGDLAKNIQYF.

Many counts were recorded for this clonotype. The chain uses TRBV12-3 or TRBV12-4 and TRBJ1-3, with D hard to call. Trimming took 7 bases from V and 0 from J, leaving 10 bases between them. The CDR3 is 14 residues long. This chain's CDR3 is CASTTGDSGNTIYF. In nucleotides, the CDR3 is TGTGCCAGCACCACCGGCGACTCTGGAAACACCATATATTTT.

Ten or more counts support this clonotype. This rearrangement joins TRBV5-1 to TRBJ2-2; 9 bases match TRBD1. The CDR3 loop spans 15 amino acids. From germline, CDR1 is SGHRS and CDR2 YFSETQ. V was pared by 5 bases and J by 4 bases, with 6 bases of the junction left unmatched. In DNA form, the CDR3 reads TGCGCCAGCAGTACGGGACAGGGCGTCACCGGGGAGCTGTTTTTT. Encoded protein: CASSTGQGVTGELFF.

The gene calls are TRBV27 and TRBJ2-1; no clear D. Germline V gene data show CDR1 as MNHEY and CDR2 as SMNVEV (reference sequence). The V gene lost 2 bases and the J gene lost 8 bases, with 13 bases spanning the gap. This CDR3 spans 14 amino acids. CDR3 protein: CASSLHRSRDEQFF. The CDR3 DNA follows: TGTGCCAGCAGTTTACATAGGAGCCGGGATGAGCAGTTCTTC.

This rearrangement joins TRBV12-3 or TRBV12-4 to TRBJ1-5; D is uncertain. This CDR3 has 15 residues. V was pared by 0 bases and J by 1 base, with 7 bases between. The CDR3 region has the DNA TGTGCCAGCAGTTTAGCGCCTGGGAGCAATCAGCCCCAGCATTTT. It translates to CASSLAPGSNQPQHF.

This clonotype was observed a handful of times. The V and J genes are TRBV29-1 and TRBJ2-3, with D tentatively TRBD2 (6 bases). The germline CDR1 and CDR2 sequences are SQVTM and ANQGSEA. The CDR3 extends over 10 amino acids. CDR3 sequence reads: CGLGGDTQYF. The CDR3 DNA sequence: TGCGGCCTCGGGGGAGATACGCAGTATTTT.

The J gene is TRBJ2-3, the V gene TRBV15, with TRBD2 matching 15 bases. CDR3 size: 17 residues. Germline CDR1 LNHNV, CDR2 YYDKDF (reference sequence). V shed 8 bases and J 4 bases; nucleotides not matched to a gene: 10. The DNA of the CDR3 is TGTGCCACCTGCGCTCCCGGACTAGCGGGAGGGGCAGATACGCAGTATTTT. Encoded protein: CATCAPGLAGGADTQYF.

This chain links TRBV5-1 with TRBJ1-6; a weak D match, TRBD1 (6 bases). The germline gives CDR1 SGHRS, CDR2 YFSETQ. Trimming removed 5 bases at V and 7 bases at J, with 22 bases between. There are 17 residues in the CDR3. CDR3: CASRTTAGGARNSPLHF. The CDR3 coding sequence is TGCGCCAGCAGGACTACCGCGGGGGGCGCGAGGAATTCACCCCTCCACTTT.

This clonotype was picked up a small number of times. V gene TRBV14 combines with J gene TRBJ2-1, with D possibly TRBD2 on 6 matching bases. This CDR3 comprises 15 residues. The ends were cut back, 1 base at V and 8 bases at J, with 15 bases in the middle. Germline loops: CDR1 SGHDN, CDR2 FVKESK. Here the CDR3 DNA reads TGTGCCAGCAGCCAAGGGGCCCGTCGCGGGGATGAGCAGTTCTTC. Its translation: CASSQGARRGDEQFF.

The rearrangement uses TRBV4-3 and TRBJ2-7; tentative D call: TRBD1 (5 bases). Germline V gene sequence: CDR1 LGHNA, CDR2 YSLEER. Deletions cut 3 bases from V and 2 bases from J, with 11 bases between. The CDR3 is 14 amino acids. The CDR3 nucleotides are TGCGCCAGCAGCCACGGACATAAGGCCTACGAGCAGTACTTC. This translates into CASSHGHKAYEQYF.

The chain links TRBV19 to TRBJ2-1, with D possibly TRBD2 on 5 matching bases. Between the trimmed V and J ends, which lost 7 bases and 3 bases, there was a span of 19 bases. The CDR3 totals 16 residues. Germline CDR1 reads LNHDA; CDR2 reads SQIVND (reference sequence). CDR3 sequence (DNA): TGTGCCAGTACCACGGTATCCGGGGTGCGCTACAATGAGCAGTTCTTC. Protein sequence: CASTTVSGVRYNEQFF.

This clonotype was observed a few times. The chain carries TRBV2 and TRBJ2-7; 12 bases align to TRBD1. Per the germline V gene, CDR1 is SNHLY and CDR2 is FYNNEI. V lost 6 bases, J lost 6 bases, and 6 bases stayed unmatched. The CDR3 has 14 residues. CDR3 bases: TGTGCCAGCAGCACGGGGACAGGGGGCGGCGAGCAGTACTTC. As protein: CASSTGTGGGEQYF.

Many counts were recorded for this clonotype. This chain uses TRBV12-3 or TRBV12-4 with TRBJ2-3, with 10 nucleotides matching TRBD2. V lost 6 bases and J lost 1; bases outside the gene matches: 10. CDR3 size: 17 residues. Here the CDR3 reads CASSFSGGQWGTDTQYF. CDR3 sequence (DNA): TGTGCCAGCAGCTTTAGCGGGGGGCAGTGGGGCACAGATACGCAGTATTTT.

The chain combines TRBV7-8 with TRBJ2-3, with 8 nucleotides matching TRBD1. Trimming cost V 1 base and J 1 base; bases outside gene matches: 10. Germline V gene data show CDR1 as SGHVS and CDR2 as FQNEAQ. The CDR3 contains 18 residues. The CDR3 spells CASSLVGRRDRRTDTQYF. For the CDR3, the DNA is TGTGCCAGCAGCTTAGTGGGGAGGCGGGACAGGCGCACAGATACGCAGTATTTT.